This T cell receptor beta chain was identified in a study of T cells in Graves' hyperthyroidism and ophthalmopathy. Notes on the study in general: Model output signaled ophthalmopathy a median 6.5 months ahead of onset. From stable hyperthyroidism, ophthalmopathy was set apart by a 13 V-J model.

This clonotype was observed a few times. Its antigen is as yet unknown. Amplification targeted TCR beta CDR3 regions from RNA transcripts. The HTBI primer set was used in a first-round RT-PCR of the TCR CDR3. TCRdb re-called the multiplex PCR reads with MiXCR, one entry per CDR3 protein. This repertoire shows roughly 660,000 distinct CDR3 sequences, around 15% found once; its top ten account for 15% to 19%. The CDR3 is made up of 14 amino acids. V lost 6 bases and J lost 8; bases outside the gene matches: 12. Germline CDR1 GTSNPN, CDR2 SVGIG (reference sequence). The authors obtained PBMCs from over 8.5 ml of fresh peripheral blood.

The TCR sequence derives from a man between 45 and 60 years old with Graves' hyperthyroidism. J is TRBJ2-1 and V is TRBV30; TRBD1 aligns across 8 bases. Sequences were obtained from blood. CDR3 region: CACPSGQGGDEQFF. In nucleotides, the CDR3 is TGTGCCTGTCCCTCCGGACAGGGAGGTGATGAGCAGTTCTTC.